Presented here are 25 T cell receptor beta chains from one specimen sequenced in a study of cytomegalovirus exposure and HLA in healthy donors. The protocol was immunoSEQ multiplex PCR, while the TCRdb copy is restricted to in-frame clones and leaves out a portion. The data hold around 250,000 clones, with almost 90% observed a single time. Input material: PBMCs. The source is a young woman in good health and CMV-seronegative.

The V call is TRBV11-2, the J call TRBJ2-1; D may be TRBD2 (5 bases). V was shortened by 5 bases and J by 10 bases, with 21 bases between the two germline ends. The germline gives CDR1 SGHAT, CDR2 FQNNGV. The CDR3 runs to 15 residues. The CDR3 sequence is CASSPQLGLPGEQFF. CDR3 bases: TGTGCCAGCAGCCCGCAACTAGGACTCCCGGGGGAGCAGTTCTTC.

The V gene is TRBV28, the J gene TRBJ2-7; 8 bases fit TRBD1. CDR3 length: 15 amino acids. J lost 2 bases, V lost 5 bases, and 8 bases had no gene match. CDR1 is MDHEN, CDR2 SYDVKM, per germline. This CDR3 is CASSSPGGSTYEQYF. Here the CDR3 DNA reads TGTGCCAGCAGTAGCCCAGGGGGCAGTACCTACGAGCAGTACTTC. Supplemented by reference TRBV28 and TRBJ2-7, the full variable domain reads DVKVTQSSRYLVKRTGEKVFLECVQDMDHENMFWYRQDPGLGLRLIYFSYDVKMKEKGDIPEGYSVSREKKERFSLILESASTNQTSMYLCASSSPGGSTYEQYFGPGTRLTVT.

V is TRBV10-2 and J is TRBJ2-5; D gene uncertain. V lost 3 bases and J lost 1, with 12 bases in between. The CDR3 covers 15 residues. Germline V CDR1 and CDR2: WSHSY, SAAADI. CDR3: CASSESRQAQETQYF. CDR3 DNA sequence: TGCGCCAGCAGTGAAAGTCGGCAGGCCCAAGAGACCCAGTACTTC.

J is TRBJ2-5 and V is TRBV4-1; D gene ambiguous. The CDR3 length is 14 residues. V dropped 3 bases and J dropped 2 bases, with 10 bases sitting between them. CDR1 MGHRA and CDR2 YSYEKL come from the germline V gene. CDR3 in DNA: TGCGCCAGCAGCCACTTTGGCACACAAGAGACCCAGTACTTC. Translation gives CASSHFGTQETQYF.

The genes are TRBV7-2 and TRBJ2-7; D uncertain. Trimming stripped 1 base from V and 5 bases from J, with 9 bases between. Germline CDR1 is SGHTA and CDR2 is FQGNSA. The CDR3 loop spans 13 amino acids. CDR3 DNA: TGTGCCAGCAGCTTAGTACCTAGTGACGAGCAGTACTTC. It specifies CASSLVPSDEQYF.

This clone was counted once. This sequence joins TRBV6-5 and TRBJ1-1; no clear D gene. The CDR3 sequence is 16 residues long. Trimming cost V 0 bases and J 0 bases, with 11 bases left between them. CDR1 is MNHEY, CDR2 SVGAGI, per germline. CDR3 amino acids: CASSYSSGEMNTEAFF. CDR3 coding DNA: TGTGCCAGCAGTTACTCATCCGGGGAGATGAACACTGAAGCTTTCTTT.

The chain carries TRBV7-2 and TRBJ1-2; D not resolved. This CDR3 is 14 amino acids long. V was pared by 1 base and J by 4 bases, with 10 bases between. Germline CDR1 reads SGHTA; CDR2 reads FQGNSA. DNA of the CDR3: TGTGCCAGCAGCTTAGGTCTGGAGGCCTATGGCTACACCTTC. It encodes CASSLGLEAYGYTF.

CDR3 bases: TGTGCCAGCAGGGGGCCTCGGGGGGGCCCCACCTACGAGCAGTACTTC. It encodes CASRGPRGGPTYEQYF. The chain is built from TRBV2 and TRBJ2-7; TRBD2 aligns across 8 bases. The CDR3 spans 16 residues. Trimming took 6 bases from V and 2 from J; bases not matched to a gene: 12. Germline CDR1 is SNHLY and CDR2 is FYNNEI.

V gene TRBV21-1 combines with J gene TRBJ1-2. TRBV21-1 represents a pseudogene. The CDR3 sequence is 15 residues long. The CDR3 sequence: CASSKSGLEIGSYTF. CDR3 coding DNA: TGTGCCAGCAGCAAATCCGGACTGGAGATAGGTAGCTACACCTTC.

This clone was counted a single time. The V and J genes are TRBV29-1 and TRBJ1-2; maybe TRBD1 (5 bases). V was cut by 3 bases and J by 5 bases, with 22 bases left in between. Germline CDR1 is SQVTM and CDR2 is ANQGSEA. The CDR3 covers 16 residues. Here the CDR3 DNA reads TGCAGCGTTGACACTTTTTATCCAAGGGGCGCGTATGGCTACACCTTC. Translating gives CSVDTFYPRGAYGYTF.

The chain links TRBV7-8 to TRBJ2-7; possible D gene TRBD1, 6 bases. V lost 6 bases to trimming and J lost 4 bases, with 16 bases between them. Germline lookup yields CDR1 SGHVS and CDR2 FQNEAQ. This CDR3 has 14 residues. CDR3 in amino acids: CASSFRTASYEQYV. In nucleotides, the CDR3 is TGTGCCAGCAGTTTCAGGACAGCTAGTTACGAGCAGTACGTC.

The chain is built from TRBV28 and TRBJ2-7; the D gene is possibly TRBD1 (8 bases). This CDR3 spans 16 amino acids. The germline gives CDR1 MDHEN, CDR2 SYDVKM. Trimming removed 6 bases from V and 0 bases from J, with 18 bases in between. CDR3 coding DNA: TGTGCCAGCAGGGGGGGGACAGGCCCTTCCTCCTACGAGCAGTACTTC. Protein sequence: CASRGGTGPSSYEQYF.

The chain carries TRBV15 and TRBJ1-2; TRBD1 aligns across 7 bases. Germline trimming cut 4 bases from V and 0 bases from J; bases unmatched to any gene: 5. Germline CDR1 and CDR2: LNHNV and YYDKDF (reference sequence). This CDR3 comprises 15 residues. CDR3 coding DNA: TGTGCCACCAGCATTGGGGACAGATCTAACTATGGCTACACCTTC. Its translation: CATSIGDRSNYGYTF.

V usage is TRBV28 and J usage is TRBJ2-7, with 9 nucleotides matching TRBD1. The germline gives CDR1 MDHEN, CDR2 SYDVKM. The J segment lost 3 bases and the V segment lost 1 base, leaving 4 bases of the junction unmatched. The length of the CDR3 is 15 residues. DNA of the CDR3: TGTGCCAGCAGTTTATCGGGACAGGGTATCTACGAGCAGTACTTC. Its translation: CASSLSGQGIYEQYF.

V usage is TRBV30 and J usage is TRBJ1-2; 9 bases fit TRBD1. CDR1 and CDR2 from the germline V gene are GTSNPN and SVGIG (reference sequence). The length of the CDR3 is 14 residues. The J segment lost 5 bases and the V segment lost 4 bases, leaving 8 bases of the junction unmatched. CDR3 amino acids: CAWTPDRGGYGYTF. Here the CDR3 DNA reads TGTGCCTGGACACCCGACAGGGGGGGTTATGGCTACACCTTC.

This clone was found a few times. The chain carries TRBV25-1 and TRBJ1-1, with 7 bases identical to TRBD1. CDR1 and CDR2 (germline): MGHDK, SYGVNS. V lost 2 bases, J lost 4 bases, and 4 bases stayed unmatched. The length of the CDR3 is 14 residues. The CDR3 sequence: CASSELTGSTEAFF. The DNA of the CDR3 is TGTGCCAGCAGTGAACTGACAGGGTCCACTGAAGCTTTCTTT.

V and J are TRBV4-1 and TRBJ1-1, with unresolved D. In germline, CDR1 is MGHRA, CDR2 YSYEKL. This CDR3 is built from 14 residues. Trimming removed 0 bases at V and 5 bases at J, with 10 bases between. The CDR3 spells CASSQEAVRTEAFF. In DNA form, the CDR3 reads TGCGCCAGCAGCCAAGAGGCGGTGAGGACTGAAGCTTTCTTT.

The genes are TRBV30 and TRBJ1-2; 7 positions match TRBD1. Germline lookup yields CDR1 GTSNPN and CDR2 SVGIG (reference sequence). The J segment lost 3 bases and the V segment lost 8 bases, leaving 12 bases of the junction unmatched. This CDR3 spans 14 amino acids. The CDR3 sequence is CARDSSSGYYGYTF. In DNA, the CDR3 is TGTGCCCGGGACAGCTCTTCGGGATACTATGGCTACACCTTC. Complete variable domain (other parts from reference TRBV30 and TRBJ1-2): SQTIHQWPATLVQPVGSPLSLECTVEGTSNPNLYWYRQAAGRGLQLLFYSVGIGQISSEVPQNLSASRPQDRQFILSSKKLLLSDSGFYLCARDSSSGYYGYTFGSGTRLTVV.

The rearrangement joins TRBV5-6 to TRBJ1-1; 9 bases agree with TRBD1. The CDR3 is 16 residues long. Germline V gives CDR1 SGHDT, CDR2 YYEEEE. Trimming removed 0 bases from V and 4 bases from J; junction bases left unmatched: 7. DNA for the CDR3: TGTGCCAGCAGCTTGGCGACTACAGGGGGCCTCACTGAAGCTTTCTTT. This encodes CASSLATTGGLTEAFF. The whole variable domain, filled in from reference TRBV5-6 and TRBJ1-1, reads DAGVTQSPTHLIKTRGQQVTLRCSPKSGHDTVSWYQQALGQGPQFIFQYYEEEERQRGNFPDRFSGHQFPNYSSELNVNALLLGDSALYLCASSLATTGGLTEAFFGQGTRLTVV.

The chain has TRBV18 and TRBJ2-3; 7 nucleotides align to TRBD2. The junction had 5 bases not matched to a gene; V was cut back by 6 bases and J by 2 bases. Germline CDR1 is KGHSH and CDR2 is LQKENI. The CDR3 spans 14 residues. Here the CDR3 DNA reads TGTGCCAGCTCCCCCGGGGGGAACACAGATACGCAGTATTTT. Its translation is CASSPGGNTDTQYF.

This chain links TRBV7-8 with TRBJ2-7; D is undetermined. Between the trimmed V and J ends, which lost 3 bases and 0 bases, there was a span of 12 bases. The germline gives CDR1 SGHVS, CDR2 FQNEAQ. This CDR3 comprises 15 residues. The CDR3 DNA follows: TGTGCCAGCAGCTTCGGCCTGGTAGACTCCTACGAGCAGTACGTC. Its translation is CASSFGLVDSYEQYV.

In this sample, this clone turned up once. The rearrangement joins TRBV2 to TRBJ1-1, with 8 bases aligning to TRBD1. The CDR3 is 14 residues long. CDR1 and CDR2 (germline): SNHLY, FYNNEI. The V segment lost 4 bases and the J segment 5 bases; nucleotides outside the gene matches: 6. CDR3 protein: CASSATGVLTEAFF. The DNA for the CDR3 is TGTGCCAGCAGTGCGACAGGGGTATTAACTGAAGCTTTCTTT.

V and J are TRBV6-1 and TRBJ2-7, with D tentatively TRBD1 (5 bases). This CDR3 has 11 amino acids. Between the trimmed V and J ends, which lost 8 bases and 2 bases, there was a span of 7 bases. Germline-derived CDR1 and CDR2 are MNHNS and SASEGT. The CDR3 is CASLTAYEQYF. The DNA for the CDR3 is TGTGCCAGCCTGACAGCCTACGAGCAGTACTTC.

This rearrangement joins TRBV25-1 to TRBJ2-3; D not resolved. Deletions cut 3 bases from V and 1 base from J, with 14 bases between. The V gene's germline CDR1 is MGHDK and CDR2 SYGVNS. The CDR3 is 16 amino acids. The CDR3 bases are TGTGCCAGCAGTGACTTACAGTTAGTGGGCACAGATACGCAGTATTTT. Protein sequence: CASSDLQLVGTDTQYF.

V and J are TRBV7-2 and TRBJ2-5, with D unresolved. The CDR3 consists of 13 residues. V was shortened by 1 base and J by 2 bases, with 5 bases between the two germline ends. Germline V CDR1 and CDR2: SGHTA, FQGNSA. This CDR3 is CASSLGAQETQYF. Here the CDR3 DNA reads TGTGCCAGCAGCTTAGGCGCACAAGAGACCCAGTACTTC.